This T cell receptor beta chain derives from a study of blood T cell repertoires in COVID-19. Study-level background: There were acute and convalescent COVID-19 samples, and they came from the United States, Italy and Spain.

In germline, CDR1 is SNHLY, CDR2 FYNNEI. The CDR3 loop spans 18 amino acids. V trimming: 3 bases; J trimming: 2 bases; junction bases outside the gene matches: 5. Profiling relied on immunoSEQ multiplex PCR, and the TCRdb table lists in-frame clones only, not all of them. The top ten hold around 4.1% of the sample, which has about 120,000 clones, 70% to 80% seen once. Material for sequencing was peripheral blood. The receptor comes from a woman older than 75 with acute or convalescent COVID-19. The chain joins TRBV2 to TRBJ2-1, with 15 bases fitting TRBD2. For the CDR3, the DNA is TGTGCCAGCAGTGACGAGAGGACTAGCGGGAGGGCCTACAATGAGCAGTTCTTC. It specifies CASSDERTSGRAYNEQFF.